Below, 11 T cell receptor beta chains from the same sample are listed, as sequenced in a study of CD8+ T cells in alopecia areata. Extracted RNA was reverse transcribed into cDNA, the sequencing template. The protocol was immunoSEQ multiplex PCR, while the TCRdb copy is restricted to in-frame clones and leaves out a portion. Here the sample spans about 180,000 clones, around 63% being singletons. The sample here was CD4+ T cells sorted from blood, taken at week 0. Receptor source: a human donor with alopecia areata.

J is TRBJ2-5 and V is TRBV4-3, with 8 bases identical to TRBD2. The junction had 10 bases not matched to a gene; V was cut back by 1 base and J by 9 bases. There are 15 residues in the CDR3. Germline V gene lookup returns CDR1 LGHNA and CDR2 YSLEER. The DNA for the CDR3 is TGCGCCAGCAGCCAAGCCCGACGGGGGGGGACGGCCCAGTACTTC. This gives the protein CASSQARRGGTAQYF.

For the CDR3, the DNA is TGTGCCACCAGCAAGGACACAGGCGAGCAGTACTTC. It codes for CATSKDTGEQYF. The chain employs TRBV15 and TRBJ2-7; weak D call: TRBD1 (5 bases). The germline gives CDR1 LNHNV, CDR2 YYDKDF (reference sequence). The CDR3 loop spans 12 amino acids. V gave up 4 bases and J gave up 6 bases, with 10 bases separating them.

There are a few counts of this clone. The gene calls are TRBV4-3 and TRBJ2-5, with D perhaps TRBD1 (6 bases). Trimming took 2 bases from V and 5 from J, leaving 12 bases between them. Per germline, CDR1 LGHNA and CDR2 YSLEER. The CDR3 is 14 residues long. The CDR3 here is CASSQNTGLETQYF. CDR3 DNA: TGCGCCAGCAGCCAAAATACAGGGTTGGAGACCCAGTACTTC.

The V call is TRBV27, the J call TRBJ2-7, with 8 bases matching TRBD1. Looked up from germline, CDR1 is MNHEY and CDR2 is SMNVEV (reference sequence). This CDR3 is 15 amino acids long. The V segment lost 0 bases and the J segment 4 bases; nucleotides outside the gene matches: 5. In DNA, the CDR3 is TGTGCCAGCAGTTTATCCCAGGGGGCTGGGTACGAGCAGTACTTC. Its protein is CASSLSQGAGYEQYF.

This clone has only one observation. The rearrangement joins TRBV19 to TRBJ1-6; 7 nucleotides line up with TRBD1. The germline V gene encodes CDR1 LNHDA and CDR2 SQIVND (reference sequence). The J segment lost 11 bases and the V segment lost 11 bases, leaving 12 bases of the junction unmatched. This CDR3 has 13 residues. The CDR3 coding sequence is TGTGCCTCGTCCAGGGGGGAGAGGACACCCCTCCACTTT. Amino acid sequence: CASSRGERTPLHF. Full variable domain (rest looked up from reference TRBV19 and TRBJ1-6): DGGITQSPKYLFRKEGQNVTLSCEQNLNHDAMYWYRQDPGQGLRLIYYSQIVNDFQKGDIAEGYSVSREKKESFPLTVTSAQKNPTAFYLCASSRGERTPLHFGNGTRLTVT.

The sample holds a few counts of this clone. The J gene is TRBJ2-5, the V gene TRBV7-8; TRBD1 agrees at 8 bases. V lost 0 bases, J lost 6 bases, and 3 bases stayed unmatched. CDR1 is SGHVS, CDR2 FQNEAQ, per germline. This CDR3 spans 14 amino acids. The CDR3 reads CASSLANRGKTQYF. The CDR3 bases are TGTGCCAGCAGCTTAGCTAACAGGGGGAAGACCCAGTACTTC.

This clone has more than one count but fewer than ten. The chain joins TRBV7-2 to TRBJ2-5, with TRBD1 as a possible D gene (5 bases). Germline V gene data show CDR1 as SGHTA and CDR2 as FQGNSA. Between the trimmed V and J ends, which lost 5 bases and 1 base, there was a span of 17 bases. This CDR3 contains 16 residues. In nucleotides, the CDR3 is TGTGCCAGCAGCCCAAAGCCAGGGTCGACCCAAGAGACCCAGTACTTC. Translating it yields CASSPKPGSTQETQYF.

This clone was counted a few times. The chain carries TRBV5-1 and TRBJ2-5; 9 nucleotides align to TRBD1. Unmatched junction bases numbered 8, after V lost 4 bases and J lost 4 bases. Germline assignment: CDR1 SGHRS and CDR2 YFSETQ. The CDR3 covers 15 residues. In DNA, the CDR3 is TGCGCCAGCAGCCACGAGGACAGGGGACCAGAGACCCAGTACTTC. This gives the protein CASSHEDRGPETQYF.

The CDR3 loop is CSVAGALTYEQYF. For the CDR3, the DNA is TGCAGCGTTGCGGGGGCCTTAACCTACGAGCAGTACTTC. The J gene is TRBJ2-7, the V gene TRBV29-1, with D possibly called TRBD1 or TRBD2 (6 bases each). Germline V lookup: CDR1 SQVTM, CDR2 ANQGSEA. The CDR3 length is 13 residues. With 4 bases removed from V and 2 bases from J, the gap between germline ends came to 12 bases.

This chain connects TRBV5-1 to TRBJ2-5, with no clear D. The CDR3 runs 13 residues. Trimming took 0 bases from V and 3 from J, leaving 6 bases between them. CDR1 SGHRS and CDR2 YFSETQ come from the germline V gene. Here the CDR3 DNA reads TGCGCCAGCAGCTTGGGTTTTGAAGAGACCCAGTACTTC. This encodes CASSLGFEETQYF.

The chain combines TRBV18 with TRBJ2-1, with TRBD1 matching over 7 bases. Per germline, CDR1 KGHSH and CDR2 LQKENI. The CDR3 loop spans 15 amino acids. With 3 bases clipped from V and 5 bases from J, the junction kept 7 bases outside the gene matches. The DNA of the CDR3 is TGTGCCAGCTCACCTACGACAGGGCCGGACAATGAGCAGTTCTTC. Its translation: CASSPTTGPDNEQFF. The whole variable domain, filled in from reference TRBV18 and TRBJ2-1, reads NAGVMQNPRHLVRRRGQEARLRCSPMKGHSHVYWYRQLPEEGLKFMVYLQKENIIDESGMPKERFSAEFPKEGPSILRIQQVVRGDSAAYFCASSPTTGPDNEQFFGPGTRLTVL.